These 8 T cell receptor beta chains were all obtained from the same sample, sequenced in a study of blood T cell repertoires in COVID-19. This table comes from immunoSEQ multiplex PCR, and its TCRdb copy is limited to in-frame clones, with some not included. Of some 300,000 clones listed, 90% to 95% are singletons. What was sequenced was PBMCs or T cells enriched from blood (not recorded which). The receptors come from a woman in her 30s who had been exposed to COVID-19.

The DNA of the CDR3 is TGTGCCAGCAGCGGGACAGCTCGGCCCCAGCATTTT. The encoded protein is CASSGTARPQHF. The chain couples TRBV2 to TRBJ1-5; 7 nucleotides align to TRBD1. This CDR3 comprises 12 residues. J lost 9 bases, V lost 6 bases, and 5 bases had no gene match. Germline loops: CDR1 SNHLY, CDR2 FYNNEI.

This clone was seen a single time. V is TRBV2 and J is TRBJ2-7, with TRBD1 matching 10 bases. The germline V gene encodes CDR1 SNHLY and CDR2 FYNNEI. The CDR3 consists of 14 residues. V was pared by 5 bases and J by 0 bases, with 1 base of the junction left unmatched. Here the CDR3 DNA reads TGTGCCAGCAGTCGGACAGGGGGCTCCTACGAGCAGTACTTC. This codes for CASSRTGGSYEQYF. The full variable domain, completed using reference TRBV2 and TRBJ2-7, is EPEVTQTPSHQVTQMGQEVILRCVPISNHLYFYWYRQILGQKVEFLVSFYNNEISEKSEIFDDQFSVERPDGSNFTLKIRSTKLEDSAMYFCASSRTGGSYEQYFGPGTRLTVT.

Here the CDR3 reads CASSVVGASTGELFF. CDR3 sequence (DNA): TGTGCCAGCAGCGTAGTAGGAGCCTCCACCGGGGAGCTGTTTTTT. The chain recombines TRBV9 with TRBJ2-2; D call uncertain. The ends were cut back, 0 bases at V and 4 bases at J, with 10 bases in the middle. This CDR3 region has 15 residues. The germline V gene has CDR1 SGDLS and CDR2 YYNGEE. Full variable domain (rest looked up from reference TRBV9 and TRBJ2-2): DSGVTQTPKHLITATGQRVTLRCSPRSGDLSVYWYQQSLDQGLQFLIQYYNGEERAKGNILERFSAQQFPDLHSELNLSSLELGDSALYFCASSVVGASTGELFFGEGSRLTVL.

The chain is built from TRBV11-2 and TRBJ2-7; TRBD1 is a possible D gene (7 bases). CDR1 SGHAT and CDR2 FQNNGV come from the germline V gene. The CDR3 has 16 residues. The V gene lost 0 bases and the J gene lost 2 bases, with 14 bases spanning the gap. CDR3 loop: CASSLEEGAVAYEQYF. CDR3 sequence (DNA): TGTGCCAGCAGCTTAGAGGAGGGGGCCGTCGCCTACGAGCAGTACTTC.

This sequence joins TRBV27 and TRBJ2-4, with TRBD1 matching over 11 bases. CDR3 length: 17 residues. The ends lost 1 base at V and 1 base at J; junction bases unmatched: 3. In germline, CDR1 is MNHEY, CDR2 SMNVEV (reference sequence). The CDR3 protein is CASSLLGTGGAKNIQYF. CDR3 sequence (DNA): TGTGCCAGCAGTTTATTGGGGACAGGGGGGGCCAAAAACATTCAGTACTTC.

The V call is TRBV7-9, the J call TRBJ2-1, with unresolved D. V was shortened by 3 bases and J by 7 bases, with 4 bases between the two germline ends. Germline CDR1 is SEHNR and CDR2 is FQNEAQ (reference sequence). The CDR3 runs to 11 residues. The CDR3 nucleotides read TGTGCCAGCAGCTTCTTGAATGAGCAGTTCTTC. It yields the protein CASSFLNEQFF.

This chain joins TRBV4-3 and TRBJ1-2; D not certain. Germline CDR1 and CDR2: LGHNA and YSLEER. V shed 6 bases and J shed 0 bases, with 11 bases lying between them. The CDR3 loop spans 14 amino acids. The CDR3 bases are TGCGCCAGCAGTCCTTTCCCGGCTAACTATGGCTACACCTTC. It yields the protein CASSPFPANYGYTF.

This sequence joins TRBV11-2 and TRBJ1-1; TRBD1 might be the D (6 bases). Trimming pared 4 bases from V and 4 bases from J, leaving 16 bases between. The CDR3 runs to 15 residues. CDR1 is SGHAT and CDR2 is FQNNGV in the germline V gene. In DNA form, the CDR3 reads TGTGCCAGCAGCTCCGCTACAGGGATCCGCACTGAAGCTTTCTTT. Its translation: CASSSATGIRTEAFF.